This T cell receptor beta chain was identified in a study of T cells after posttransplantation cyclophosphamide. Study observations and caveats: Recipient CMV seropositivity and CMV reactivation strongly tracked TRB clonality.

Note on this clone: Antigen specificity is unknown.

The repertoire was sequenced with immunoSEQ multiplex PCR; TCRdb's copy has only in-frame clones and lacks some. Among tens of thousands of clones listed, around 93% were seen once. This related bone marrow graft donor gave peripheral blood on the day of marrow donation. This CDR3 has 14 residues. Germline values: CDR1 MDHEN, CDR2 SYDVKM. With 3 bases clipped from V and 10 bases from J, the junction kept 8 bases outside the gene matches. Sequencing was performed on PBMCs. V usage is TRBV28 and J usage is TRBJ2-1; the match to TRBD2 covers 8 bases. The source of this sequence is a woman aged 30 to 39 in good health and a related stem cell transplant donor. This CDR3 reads CASSFAGGGQEQFF. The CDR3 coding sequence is TGTGCCAGCAGTTTCGCGGGGGGCGGGCAGGAGCAGTTCTTC.